The 24 T cell receptor beta chains listed next were all sequenced from one sample in a study of identical twins. Each CDR3 protein is one row after TCRdb ran MiXCR on the 5' RACE reads. There are 1.5 million to 2 million distinct CDR3 sequences in the sample; under 35% occur only once, and around 0.3% lies in the top ten. Sequenced: cord blood. The receptors stem from a newborn girl in good health.

The genes are TRBV12-3 or TRBV12-4 and TRBJ1-2; D not certain. The V end lost 3 bases, the J end lost 8 bases, and 16 bases lay between the germline ends. The CDR3 contains 14 residues. This chain's CDR3 is CASSLGPILAGYTF. In nucleotides, the CDR3 is TGTGCCAGCAGTTTGGGCCCTATTTTGGCGGGCTACACCTTC.

Written as DNA, the CDR3 is TGTGCCATCAGATCCCCGGACTCCATTCCCTACGAGCAGTACTTC. It is translated as CAIRSPDSIPYEQYF. This chain joins TRBV10-3 and TRBJ2-7, with D possibly matching TRBD2 (5 bases). V gave up 6 bases and J gave up 2 bases, with 17 bases separating them. The germline CDR1 and CDR2 sequences are ENHRY and SYGVKD. The CDR3 length is 15 residues.

The J gene is TRBJ1-2, the V gene TRBV4-2; 8 positions agree with TRBD1. This CDR3 region has 15 residues. The V gene's germline CDR1 is LGHNA and CDR2 YNFKEQ. V dropped 0 bases and J dropped 5; count of bases not matched to a gene: 5. The CDR3 loop reads CASSQERTGRYGYTF. DNA of the CDR3: TGTGCCAGCAGCCAAGAGAGGACAGGGAGGTATGGCTACACCTTC.

J is TRBJ2-7 and V is TRBV9, with 14 bases identical to TRBD2. The CDR3 loop spans 16 amino acids. Germline V gene lookup returns CDR1 SGDLS and CDR2 YYNGEE. J was trimmed by 6 bases and V by 4 bases; bases with no gene match: 9. The chain's CDR3 is CASSPSLTSGGAEQYF. CDR3 in DNA: TGTGCCAGCAGCCCTTCGCTGACTAGCGGGGGGGCCGAGCAGTACTTC.

The chain combines TRBV28 with TRBJ2-7, with TRBD1 as a possible D gene (5 bases). V dropped 4 bases and J dropped 1 base, with 11 bases sitting between them. The CDR3 is 14 amino acids. Germline CDR1 MDHEN, CDR2 SYDVKM. The CDR3 loop is CASSSPDRSYEQYF. In nucleotides, the CDR3 is TGTGCCAGCAGTTCCCCAGACAGATCCTACGAGCAGTACTTC.

This clonotype was counted only a few times. This sequence joins TRBV19 and TRBJ1-2, with D unresolved. This CDR3 is 15 amino acids long. Germline-derived CDR1 and CDR2 are LNHDA and SQIVND (reference sequence). Trimming removed 6 bases from V and 3 bases from J, with 17 bases in between. CDR3 DNA: TGTGCCAGTAGGCCCCACCTTACTGAGGACTATGGCTACACCTTC. This codes for CASRPHLTEDYGYTF.

This clonotype appeared a few times. The V gene is TRBV12-3 or TRBV12-4, the J gene TRBJ1-5; D is undetermined. The V end lost 3 bases, the J end lost 3 bases, and 18 bases lay between the germline ends. This CDR3 contains 17 residues. The CDR3 sequence: CASSFLLTGDLNQPQHF. The CDR3 region has the DNA TGTGCCAGCAGTTTTCTCCTGACCGGGGATCTCAATCAGCCCCAGCATTTT.

The rearrangement links TRBV20-1 to TRBJ1-5; TRBD1 aligns across 7 bases. The CDR3 runs to 14 residues. Trimming took 3 bases from V and 2 from J; bases not matched to a gene: 4. Per the germline V gene, CDR1 is DFQATT and CDR2 is SNEGSKA (reference sequence). CDR3 nucleotide sequence: TGCAGTGCTAGGTACAGGGGCGGCAATCAGCCCCAGCATTTT. Its protein product is CSARYRGGNQPQHF.

This clonotype was observed a handful of times. The chain combines TRBV6-6 with TRBJ2-1; possibly TRBD2 for D (7 bases). Per the germline V gene, CDR1 is MNHNY and CDR2 is SVGAGI (reference sequence). Trimming pared 3 bases from V and 5 bases from J, leaving 14 bases between. The CDR3 loop spans 15 amino acids. The CDR3 nucleotides are TGTGCCAGCAGTTATGGGGGGGGCCGAAACAATGAGCAGTTCTTC. This encodes CASSYGGGRNNEQFF.

The chain uses TRBV14 and TRBJ1-1, with D hard to call. V was cut by 0 bases and J by 11 bases, with 16 bases left in between. Germline V gives CDR1 SGHDN, CDR2 FVKESK. The CDR3 loop spans 14 amino acids. CDR3 amino acids: CASSQDLVEHTAFF. For the CDR3, the DNA is TGTGCCAGCAGCCAAGATCTTGTGGAGCATACTGCTTTCTTT.

The rearrangement uses TRBV9 and TRBJ2-1, with 13 bases fitting TRBD2. J gave up 1 base and V 3 bases, and 13 bases lay outside the gene matches. The CDR3 extends over 20 amino acids. Germline CDR1 SGDLS, CDR2 YYNGEE. CDR3 region: CASSALWGRLAGGSYNEQFF. The CDR3 DNA follows: TGTGCCAGCAGCGCTCTATGGGGCAGACTAGCGGGGGGTTCCTACAATGAGCAGTTCTTC.

Details on this clonotype: One end of the junction varies from germline; a read error may be responsible. The genes are TRBV10-1 and TRBJ1-4, with TRBD1 matching 8 bases. The CDR3 length is 14 residues. Per germline, CDR1 WNHNN and CDR2 SYGVQD (reference sequence). In nucleotides, the CDR3 is TGCGCCAACAGTGGACAGGGCAGAAGAGAAAAACTGTTTTTT. The encoded protein is CANSGQGRREKLFF.

This clonotype was picked up a small number of times. The V gene is TRBV15, the J gene TRBJ2-1; tentatively, D is TRBD1 (5 bases). Germline V gene sequence: CDR1 LNHNV, CDR2 YYDKDF (reference sequence). V shed 2 bases and J shed 6 bases, with 11 bases lying between them. The CDR3 spans 14 residues. The CDR3 reads CATSRMGRSNEQFF. The DNA for the CDR3 is TGTGCCACCAGCAGAATGGGGCGAAGCAATGAGCAGTTCTTC.

This clonotype was seen more than once but under ten times. The V call is TRBV7-9, the J call TRBJ2-7; no definite D call. The germline V gene encodes CDR1 SEHNR and CDR2 FQNEAQ (reference sequence). V dropped 4 bases and J dropped 3 bases, with 13 bases sitting between them. The CDR3 consists of 14 residues. CDR3 in DNA: TGTGCCAGCAGCTCCCTCGGATCCGACTACGAGCAGTACTTC. It codes for CASSSLGSDYEQYF.

This clonotype was detected ten times or more. The CDR3 DNA reads TGTGCCACCCGGACAGGGGGCACTGAAGCTTTCTTT. Amino acid sequence: CATRTGGTEAFF. This chain connects TRBV12-3 or TRBV12-4 to TRBJ1-1; 10 bases map to TRBD1. V trimming: 10 bases; J trimming: 4 bases; junction bases outside the gene matches: 3. This CDR3 spans 12 amino acids.

This clonotype was detected only a few times. CDR3 region: CASSQGTSGGYNEQYF. In DNA, the CDR3 is TGTGCCAGCAGCCAGGGGACTAGCGGGGGCTACAATGAGCAGTACTTC. The rearrangement joins TRBV3-1 to TRBJ2-1, with 14 bases aligning to TRBD2. The J call may be in error: the DNA end matches TRBJ2-7 better. Germline assignment: CDR1 LGHDT and CDR2 YNNKEL (reference sequence). The CDR3 is 16 residues long.

This clonotype was seen a few times. The chain couples TRBV5-1 to TRBJ2-3, with 8 bases lining up with TRBD2. V was pared by 6 bases and J by 2 bases, with 8 bases of the junction left unmatched. This CDR3 has 15 residues. Germline loops: CDR1 SGHRS, CDR2 YFSETQ. CDR3 nucleotides: TGCGCCAGCACCCCCCTCGGGAGGGCCACAGATACGCAGTATTTT. Its translation: CASTPLGRATDTQYF. Full variable domain (remainder filled in from reference TRBV5-1 and TRBJ2-3): KAGVTQTPRYLIKTRGQQVTLSCSPISGHRSVSWYQQTPGQGLQFLFEYFSETQRNKGNFPGRFSGRQFSNSRSEMNVSTLELGDSALYLCASTPLGRATDTQYFGPGTRLTVL.

The rearrangement joins TRBV28 to TRBJ1-2, with unresolved D. Trimming removed 2 bases from V and 5 bases from J, with 9 bases in between. This CDR3 is built from 13 residues. CDR1 is MDHEN, CDR2 SYDVKM, per germline. CDR3 bases: TGTGCCAGCAGTTTAAGGCAAATTTATGGCTACACCTTC. This codes for CASSLRQIYGYTF.

As concerns this clonotype: At one of its ends the junction is not consistent with the germline gene, which may arise from a read error. The chain links TRBV5-1 to TRBJ1-2, with 9 bases identical to TRBD1. This CDR3 comprises 16 residues. Germline V CDR1 and CDR2: SGHRS, YFSETQ. CDR3 in amino acids: CARSLGTGIANYGYTF. The CDR3, as DNA: TGCGCCCGCAGCTTGGGGACAGGGATCGCTAACTATGGCTACACCTTC.

The table lists this clonotype with a few counts. The rearrangement joins TRBV12-5 to TRBJ2-5, with TRBD2 matching 7 bases. Germline CDR1 reads LGHNT; CDR2 reads FRNRAP. There are 13 residues in the CDR3. Unmatched junction bases numbered 4, after V lost 9 bases and J lost 0 bases. This CDR3 reads CASRRGDQETQYF. As DNA, the CDR3 is TGTGCTAGCCGTCGGGGGGACCAAGAGACCCAGTACTTC.

In its sample, this clonotype was seen a few times. The chain combines TRBV5-1 with TRBJ1-2; the D gene is possibly TRBD1 (5 bases). From germline, CDR1 is SGHRS and CDR2 YFSETQ. The CDR3 extends over 15 amino acids. V dropped 0 bases and J dropped 4 bases, with 13 bases sitting between them. CDR3 in DNA: TGCGCCAGCAGCTTGGGGACATTGGCACTCTATGGCTACACCTTC. Translated: CASSLGTLALYGYTF.

This clonotype has just a few counts. V is TRBV6-5 and J is TRBJ2-5; 12 nucleotides line up with TRBD1. Trimming cost V 5 bases and J 11 bases; bases outside gene matches: 9. CDR3 length: 14 residues. The germline V gene has CDR1 MNHEY and CDR2 SVGAGI. The CDR3 protein is CASSAGTGGNEQYF. As DNA, the CDR3 is TGTGCCAGCAGTGCCGGGACAGGGGGCAATGAGCAGTACTTC.

The V gene is TRBV4-1, the J gene TRBJ2-7; TRBD2 agrees at 12 bases. The germline gives CDR1 MGHRA, CDR2 YSYEKL. The V segment lost 1 base and the J segment 2 bases; nucleotides outside the gene matches: 6. The CDR3 extends over 17 amino acids. CDR3 bases: TGCGCCAGCAGCCAAGCACTAGCGGGAGGTTTCACCTACGAGCAGTACTTC. Protein product: CASSQALAGGFTYEQYF.

This clonotype was observed a single time. The chain links TRBV5-1 to TRBJ1-5, with 10 bases that match TRBD1. Germline loops: CDR1 SGHRS, CDR2 YFSETQ. The ends lost 4 bases at V and 5 bases at J; junction bases unmatched: 6. This CDR3 spans 15 amino acids. The CDR3 region has the DNA TGCGCCAGCAGCCCAGGACAGGGGGGGTATCAGCCCCAGCATTTT. It yields the protein CASSPGQGGYQPQHF.